This TCR beta chain was captured in a study of blood T cells in healthy people across ages (dated by TCRdb to between 2014 and 2016). For the wider study: Template switching captured roughly one uniquely barcoded TCR beta cDNA molecule per two T cells in model experiments. Donors of different ages were randomly distributed across sequencing lanes to avoid experimental bias. To track age-related changes in TCR beta repertoire diversity, the study relied on deep sequencing normalized with unique cDNA molecular identifiers. Donors were grouped into four age groups: young (average roughly 15 years), middle-aged (roughly 37), aged (about 60) and long-lived (approximately 82). Two additional independent replicas of 1 million unique cDNA reads from the same blood draw were analyzed for two donors (one aged 18 to 30 and one aged 80 or older).

The investigation overall reported the following: Because profiling used bulk unsorted PBMCs, naive and antigen-experienced compartments could not be compared conclusively. The CMV infection status of donors was not known, potentially confounding age-related changes in expanded clonotypes. Observed TCR beta diversity per million T cells fell roughly linearly with age, and a significant reduction was already apparent by age roughly 40. Compared with the aged group, more naive CD4+ T cells, fewer expanded clones and increased TCR diversity were shown by the long-lived group, suggesting age selection. Observed TCR beta diversity correlated strongly with the percentage of naive T cells measured by flow cytometry. Total diversity estimates from one million sequenced T cells were considered lower bounds and underestimates.

The germline ends are 13 bases apart after V is trimmed by 6 bases and J by 5 bases. From a lookup of the germline V gene, CDR1 and CDR2 are MNHEY and SVGEGT. The CDR3 has 13 amino acids, counting the end cysteine and phenylalanine. The retained sequence is limited to the CDR3, 39 bases, with the frame set at the first base. Library preparation used 5' RACE. The run used an Illumina HiSeq 2500. A second about 7 to 12 cycle PCR used a sample-barcoded 5' primer and a J-beta primer mix. A template-switch 5' adaptor carrying 12 random nucleotides introduced a unique molecular identifier onto each TCR beta cDNA molecule. Each sample yielded at least 2.5 million CDR3-containing paired-end reads. First-strand cDNA was synthesized from all RNA with the Mint cDNA synthesis kit, primed by a TRBC-specific oligonucleotide. All cDNA was treated with uracil-DNA glycosylase and then went through a first 18-cycle PCR with the universal primers M1SS and BC2_uni_R. Per the source publication's procedure: For normalization, 1 million high-quality reads, each with a distinct molecular identifier, were randomly selected from each sample. Reads sharing molecular identifiers were discarded rather than binned into consensus sequences. CDR3 identification, clonotype clustering and error correction used MiTCR with a Q25 quality threshold and the strictest error-elimination algorithm. A nonparametric unseen species model using Euler transformation provided a lower-bound estimate of total TCR beta diversity. In TCRdb, the public reads were trimmed at Q25 with fastp and aligned with MiXCR, with productive beta chains retained. Merged by CDR3 protein, the rows form single entries marked with the most common genes and DNA. These V and J calls derive from TCRdb rather than the authors' analysis. Within this sample are hundreds of thousands of distinct CDR3 sequences, with 29% of them counted one time only. Approximately 15% of the sample is in the top ten clones.

Donors were a few dozen systemically healthy Caucasian individuals from Russia aged roughly 6 to 95 years. Roughly 10 milliliters of peripheral blood were drawn from each donor into EDTA-treated Vacutainer tubes. Ficoll-Paque density-gradient centrifugation was used to isolate PBMCs, with at least 7 million obtained per sample. Trizol reagent was used to extract total RNA from PBMCs, with at least 5 micrograms per sample. The percentages of naive CD45RAhigh/CD27high T cells were determined by flow cytometry on a PBMC aliquot from every donor. As for this clonotype: Its antigen is currently not known. Within one base of it there is no much larger clone, and no base qualities were kept.

The receptor's source is a woman older than 75 in good health. The chain is assembled from TRBV6-2 or TRBV6-3 and TRBJ2-5, with a weak D call of TRBD1 (6 bases match). The sequenced sample consisted of blood. The DNA is as follows: TGTGCCAGCAGGGGGGCCGATAGGGAGACCCAGTACTTC. It translates to CASRGADRETQYF.